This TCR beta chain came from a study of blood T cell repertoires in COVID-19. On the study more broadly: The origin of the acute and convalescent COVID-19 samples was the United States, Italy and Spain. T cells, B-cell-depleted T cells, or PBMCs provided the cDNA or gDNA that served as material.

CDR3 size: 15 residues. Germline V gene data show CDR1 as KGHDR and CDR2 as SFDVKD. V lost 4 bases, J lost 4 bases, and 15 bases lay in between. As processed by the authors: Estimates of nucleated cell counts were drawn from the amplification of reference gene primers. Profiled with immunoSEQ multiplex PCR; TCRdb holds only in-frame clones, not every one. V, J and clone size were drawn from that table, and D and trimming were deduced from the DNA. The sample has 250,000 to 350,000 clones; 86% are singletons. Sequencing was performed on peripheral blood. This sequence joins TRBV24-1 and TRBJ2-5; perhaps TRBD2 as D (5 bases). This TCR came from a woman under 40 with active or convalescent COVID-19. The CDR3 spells CATSDRRGRGETQYF. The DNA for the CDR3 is TGTGCCACCAGTGACCGACGGGGTCGGGGAGAGACCCAGTACTTC.